One sample yielded the 3 T cell receptor beta chains listed below, sequenced in a study of blood T cells in healthy people across ages. The second PCR ran roughly 7 to 12 cycles with a sample-barcoded 5' primer and J-beta primers. TCRdb ran MiXCR on the 5' RACE reads and lists one entry per CDR3 protein. Of more than 700,000 distinct CDR3 sequences listed, around 45% are singletons. The sequencing input was blood. The source is an elderly man in good health.

This chain connects TRBV20-1 to TRBJ2-4, with TRBD1 matching 9 bases. CDR3 length equals 15 residues. The trim removed 2 bases at V and 13 bases at J, leaving 15 bases unmatched. The V gene's germline CDR1 is DFQATT and CDR2 SNEGSKA (reference sequence). The DNA for the CDR3 is TGCAGTGCTAGACCACCGGGACAGGGAGTCGGTGAGCAGTACTTC. It encodes CSARPPGQGVGEQYF.

There are many counts of this clonotype. V usage is TRBV27 and J usage is TRBJ2-7, with 8 bases lining up with TRBD2. The V and J ends lost 6 bases and 2 bases, in that order; junction bases with no gene match: 9. This CDR3 has 15 amino acids. The germline CDR1 and CDR2 sequences are MNHEY and SMNVEV (reference sequence). The CDR3 nucleotides are TGTGCCAGCAGGAATGCCGGGACTAGACCCTACGAGCAGTACTTC. It encodes CASRNAGTRPYEQYF.

In its sample, this clonotype was seen a few times. The chain employs TRBV20-1 and TRBJ2-7, with 8 bases identical to TRBD2. Trimming at V came to 3 bases and at J to 3 bases, leaving 13 bases not matched to a gene. CDR3 length: 16 amino acids. From germline, CDR1 is DFQATT and CDR2 SNEGSKA (reference sequence). The CDR3 nucleotides read TGCAGTGCTAGCTCCTTCGGGGGACTAGGAAACTACGAGCAGTACTTC. This translates into CSASSFGGLGNYEQYF.